This T cell receptor (beta chain) stems from a study of breast tumors, draining lymph nodes, adjacent tissues listed by TCRdb under 2016. In the study overall: TCR beta repertoires were compared across tumor, adjacent nontumor tissue and axillary lymph nodes obtained from breast cancer patients. The study was designed to assess the relationships and possible T-cell exchange between tumor, surrounding tissue and draining lymph node repertoires in human breast cancer.

Relative to germline, V is missing 6 bases and J is missing 1 base, with 8 bases of the junction outside any gene match. The CDR3, cysteine through phenylalanine, is 15 amino acids long. Only the CDR3 DNA is retained, 45 bases long and in frame from the first base. Based on the germline V gene (reference sequence), the CDR1 and CDR2 sequences are SEHNR and FQNEAQ. This clonotype came up many times. Its target antigen remains unknown. The sample holds no much larger clone one base away, and base qualities are not on file. Lymph node samples were obtained from the axillary draining lymph nodes of breast cancer patients. The sequencing machine was an Illumina HiSeq 2000. Multiplex PCR amplification was used to generate the TCR beta chain libraries. High-throughput sequencing was used to analyze the amplified TCR beta chain products. TCRdb passed the public sequencing reads through fastp at Q25 and MiXCR, retaining productive beta sequences. CDR3 protein duplicates are merged, each entry listing the most common genes and DNA. In this sample the table shows 130,000 or so distinct CDR3 sequences, approximately 32% of which occur a single time. Of the sample, around 2.3% is held by the ten largest clones.

Broad study findings and their caveats: The data were judged consistent with most tumor T cells deriving from the lymph node and then expanding within tumor tissue. The conclusion that tumor T cells originate in lymph nodes was presented as consistent with a hypothesis rather than as directly demonstrated. Tumors showed preferential V and J gene usage, and their T-cell repertoire diversity fell below that of lymph nodes yet above that of nontumor tissue. Tumor and nontumor tissue repertoires were found to be significantly more similar in luminal-like than in basal-like breast cancer.

The TCR was taken from a female donor with breast cancer. Some clones in this sample may be carry-over from other donors' samples. The sequencing sample was made of axillary lymph node tissue. The chain is encoded by TRBV7-9 joined to TRBJ2-7; TRBD1 agrees with 8 junctional bases. The CDR3 reads as follows: CASRHGDRSSYEQYF. The bases read TGTGCCAGCAGACACGGGGACAGGAGTTCCTACGAGCAGTACTTC.